This T cell receptor (beta chain) derives from a study of blood T cell repertoires in COVID-19. The CDR3 loop spans 13 amino acids. V was clipped by 4 bases and J by 3 bases, with 9 bases between them. Germline CDR1 and CDR2: MNHEY and SVGAGI. Profiled with immunoSEQ multiplex PCR; TCRdb holds only in-frame clones, not every one. The table records under 75,000 clones, 88% of them present only once. In its sample, this clone was seen a few times. The receptor comes from an elderly woman with active COVID-19. The material sequenced was peripheral blood. The genes are TRBV6-5 and TRBJ1-1; D is possibly TRBD1 (6 bases). The CDR3 nucleotides are TGTGCCAGCAGTTCCAGGGGCGACACTGAAGCTTTCTTT. Its protein is CASSSRGDTEAFF.